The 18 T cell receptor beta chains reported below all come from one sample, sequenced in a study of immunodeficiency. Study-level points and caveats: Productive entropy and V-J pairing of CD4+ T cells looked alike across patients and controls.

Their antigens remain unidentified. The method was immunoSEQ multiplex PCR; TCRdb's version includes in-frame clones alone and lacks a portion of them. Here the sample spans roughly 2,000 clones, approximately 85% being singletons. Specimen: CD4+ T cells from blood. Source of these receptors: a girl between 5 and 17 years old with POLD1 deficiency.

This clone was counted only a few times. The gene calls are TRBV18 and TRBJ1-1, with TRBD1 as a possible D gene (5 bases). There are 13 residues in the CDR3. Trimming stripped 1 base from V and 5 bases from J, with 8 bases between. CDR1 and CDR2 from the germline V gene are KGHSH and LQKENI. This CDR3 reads CASSPLRGTEAFF. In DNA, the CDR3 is TGTGCCAGCTCACCACTACGGGGGACTGAAGCTTTCTTT.

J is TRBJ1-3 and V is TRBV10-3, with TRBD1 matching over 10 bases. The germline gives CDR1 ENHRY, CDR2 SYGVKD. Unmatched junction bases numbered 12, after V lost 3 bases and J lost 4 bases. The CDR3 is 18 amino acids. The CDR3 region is CAISDRPTGGLRGNTIYF. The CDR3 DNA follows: TGTGCCATCAGTGATAGACCGACAGGGGGCTTGAGAGGAAACACCATATATTTT.

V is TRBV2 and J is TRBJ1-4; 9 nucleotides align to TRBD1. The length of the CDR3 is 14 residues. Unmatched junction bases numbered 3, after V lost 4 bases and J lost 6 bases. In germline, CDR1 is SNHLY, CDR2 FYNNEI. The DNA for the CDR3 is TGTGCCAGCAGTGCCGACAGGGGGGATGAAAAACTGTTTTTT. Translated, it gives CASSADRGDEKLFF.

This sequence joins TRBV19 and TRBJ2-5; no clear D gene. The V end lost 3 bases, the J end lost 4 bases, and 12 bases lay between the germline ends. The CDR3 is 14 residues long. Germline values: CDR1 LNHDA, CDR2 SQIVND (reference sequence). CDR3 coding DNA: TGTGCCAGTAGTATGGTAGCATCCGCAGAGACCCAGTACTTC. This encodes CASSMVASAETQYF. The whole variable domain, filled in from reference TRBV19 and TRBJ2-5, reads DGGITQSPKYLFRKEGQNVTLSCEQNLNHDAMYWYRQDPGQGLRLIYYSQIVNDFQKGDIAEGYSVSREKKESFPLTVTSAQKNPTAFYLCASSMVASAETQYFGPGTRLLVL.

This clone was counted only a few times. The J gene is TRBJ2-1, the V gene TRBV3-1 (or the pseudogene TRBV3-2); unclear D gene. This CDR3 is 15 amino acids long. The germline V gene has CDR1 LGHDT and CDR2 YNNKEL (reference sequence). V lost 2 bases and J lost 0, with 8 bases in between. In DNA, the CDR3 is TGTGCCAGCAGCCAACGCGGCAGCTCCTACAATGAGCAGTTCTTC. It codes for CASSQRGSSYNEQFF.

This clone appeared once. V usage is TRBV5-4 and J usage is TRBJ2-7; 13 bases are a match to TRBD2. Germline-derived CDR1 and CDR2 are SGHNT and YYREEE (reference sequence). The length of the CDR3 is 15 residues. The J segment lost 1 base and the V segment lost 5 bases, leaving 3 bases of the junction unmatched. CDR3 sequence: CASSTLAGGSYEQYF. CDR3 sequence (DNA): TGTGCCAGCAGTACACTAGCGGGAGGGTCCTACGAGCAGTACTTC. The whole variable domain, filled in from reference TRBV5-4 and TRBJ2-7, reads ETGVTQSPTHLIKTRGQQVTLRCSSQSGHNTVSWYQQALGQGPQFIFQYYREEENGRGNFPPRFSGLQFPNYSSELNVNALELDDSALYLCASSTLAGGSYEQYFGPGTRLTVT.

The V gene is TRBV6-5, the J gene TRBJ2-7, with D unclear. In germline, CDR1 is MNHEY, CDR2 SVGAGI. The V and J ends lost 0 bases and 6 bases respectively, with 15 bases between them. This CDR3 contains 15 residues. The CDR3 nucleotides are TGTGCCAGCAGTTACTCGAACCCTGCAACTGGCGAGCAGTACTTC. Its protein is CASSYSNPATGEQYF.

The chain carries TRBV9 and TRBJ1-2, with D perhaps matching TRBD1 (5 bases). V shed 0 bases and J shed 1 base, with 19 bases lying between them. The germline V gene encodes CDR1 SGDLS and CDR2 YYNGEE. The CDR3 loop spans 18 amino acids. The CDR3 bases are TGTGCCAGCAGCGTAGATCCGGAGGGATGGGGGGATAACTATGGCTACACCTTC. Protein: CASSVDPEGWGDNYGYTF.

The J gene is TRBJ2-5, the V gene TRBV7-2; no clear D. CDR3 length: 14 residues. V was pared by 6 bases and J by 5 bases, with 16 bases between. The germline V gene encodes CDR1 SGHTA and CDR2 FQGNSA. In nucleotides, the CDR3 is TGTGCCAGCAGTCCTACCCCGGGTGTGGAGACCCAGTACTTC. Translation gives CASSPTPGVETQYF.

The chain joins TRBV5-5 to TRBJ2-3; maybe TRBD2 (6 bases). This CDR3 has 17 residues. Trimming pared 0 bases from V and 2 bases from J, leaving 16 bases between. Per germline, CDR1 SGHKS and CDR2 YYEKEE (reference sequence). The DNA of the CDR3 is TGTGCCAGCAGCTTGGGGTTTGGGGGGAGTTTCACAGATACGCAGTATTTT. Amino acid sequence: CASSLGFGGSFTDTQYF.

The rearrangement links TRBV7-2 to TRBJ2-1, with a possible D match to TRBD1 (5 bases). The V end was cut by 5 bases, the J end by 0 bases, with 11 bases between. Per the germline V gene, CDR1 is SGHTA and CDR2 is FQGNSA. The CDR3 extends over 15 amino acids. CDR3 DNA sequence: TGTGCCAGCAGCCGCAGGGTCAACTCCTACAATGAGCAGTTCTTC. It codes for CASSRRVNSYNEQFF.

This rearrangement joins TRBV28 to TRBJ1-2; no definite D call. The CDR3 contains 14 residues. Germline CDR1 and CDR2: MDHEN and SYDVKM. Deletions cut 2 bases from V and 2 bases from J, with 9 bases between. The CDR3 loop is CASSLDARNYGYTF. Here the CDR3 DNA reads TGTGCCAGCAGTTTAGACGCGAGGAACTATGGCTACACCTTC.

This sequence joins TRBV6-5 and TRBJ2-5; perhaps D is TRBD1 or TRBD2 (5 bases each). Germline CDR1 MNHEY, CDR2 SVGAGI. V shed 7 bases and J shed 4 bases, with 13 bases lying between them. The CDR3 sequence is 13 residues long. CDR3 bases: TGTGCCAGCACCCTAGAGAGGGGAGAGACCCAGTACTTC. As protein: CASTLERGETQYF.

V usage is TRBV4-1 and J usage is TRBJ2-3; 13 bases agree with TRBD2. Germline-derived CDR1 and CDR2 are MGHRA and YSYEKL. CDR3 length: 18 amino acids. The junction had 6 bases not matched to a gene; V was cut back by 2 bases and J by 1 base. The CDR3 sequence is CASSQKTSGRTGTDTQYF. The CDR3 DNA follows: TGCGCCAGCAGCCAAAAGACTAGCGGGAGGACGGGCACAGATACGCAGTATTTT.

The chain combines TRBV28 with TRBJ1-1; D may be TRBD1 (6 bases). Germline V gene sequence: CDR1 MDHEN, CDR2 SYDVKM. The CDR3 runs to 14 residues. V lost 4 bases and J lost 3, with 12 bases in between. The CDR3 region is CASSSGGFDTEAFF. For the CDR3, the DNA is TGTGCCAGCAGTTCGGGGGGCTTCGACACTGAAGCTTTCTTT.

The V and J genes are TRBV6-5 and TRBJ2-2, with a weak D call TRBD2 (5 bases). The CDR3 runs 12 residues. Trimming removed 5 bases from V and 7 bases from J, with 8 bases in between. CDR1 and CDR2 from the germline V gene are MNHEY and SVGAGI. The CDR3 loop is CASSPGGGELFF. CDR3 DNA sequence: TGTGCCAGCAGTCCCGGAGGCGGGGAGCTGTTTTTT.

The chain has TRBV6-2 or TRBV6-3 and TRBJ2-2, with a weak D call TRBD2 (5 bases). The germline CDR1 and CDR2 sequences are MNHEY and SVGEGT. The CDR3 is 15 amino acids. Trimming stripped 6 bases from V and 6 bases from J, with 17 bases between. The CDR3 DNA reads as TGTGCCAGCAGCGCGCCTACGGAGAGGGCCGGGGAGCTGTTTTTT. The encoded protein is CASSAPTERAGELFF.

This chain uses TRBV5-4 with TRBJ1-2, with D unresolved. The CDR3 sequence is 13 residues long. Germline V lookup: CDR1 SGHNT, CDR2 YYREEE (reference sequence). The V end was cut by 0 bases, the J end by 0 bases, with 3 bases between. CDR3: CASSLVPNYGYTF. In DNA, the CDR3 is TGTGCCAGCAGCTTGGTACCTAACTATGGCTACACCTTC.